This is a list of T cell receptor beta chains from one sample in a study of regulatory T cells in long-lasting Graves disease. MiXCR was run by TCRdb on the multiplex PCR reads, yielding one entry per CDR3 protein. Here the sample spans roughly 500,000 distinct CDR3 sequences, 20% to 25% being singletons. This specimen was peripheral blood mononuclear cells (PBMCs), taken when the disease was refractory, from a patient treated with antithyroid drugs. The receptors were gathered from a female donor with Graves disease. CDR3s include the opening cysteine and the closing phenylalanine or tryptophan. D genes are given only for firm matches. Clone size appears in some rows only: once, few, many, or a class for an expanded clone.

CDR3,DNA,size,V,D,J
CSVLKLAGGPETYEQYF,TGCAGCGTTCTGAAACTAGCGGGAGGCCCAGAAACCTACGAGCAGTACTTC,few,TRBV29-1,TRBD2,TRBJ2-7
CASSQGAGMTEAFF,TGTGCCAGCAGCCAAGGGGCAGGGATGACTGAAGCTTTCTTT,many,TRBV3-1,NA,TRBJ1-1
CSVEEGATAETQYF,TGCAGCGTTGAAGAGGGGGCCACGGCAGAGACCCAGTACTTC,few,TRBV29-1,NA,TRBJ2-5
CASSSRTGSDTQYF,TGTGCCAGCAGTTCCCGGACAGGGTCAGATACGCAGTATTTT,NA,TRBV12-3/TRBV12-4,TRBD1,TRBJ2-3
CSASGQYF,TGCAGTGCTAGCGGGCAGTACTTC,few,TRBV20-1,NA,TRBJ2-7
CASSVRGEGRQETQYF,TGTGCCAGCAGCGTAAGAGGGGAAGGGAGGCAAGAGACCCAGTACTTC,NA,TRBV9,NA,TRBJ2-5
CASSPGQRGAFF,TGTGCCAGCAGCCCCGGACAGAGAGGAGCTTTCTTT,many,TRBV11-3,NA,TRBJ1-1
CASSLETLAEQYF,TGTGCCAGCAGCTTGGAGACGTTGGCCGAGCAGTACTTC,NA,TRBV11-2,NA,TRBJ2-7
CASGGAASTGELFF,TGTGCCAGCGGCGGGGCCGCGAGCACCGGGGAGCTGTTTTTT,few,TRBV6-1,NA,TRBJ2-2
CASSASEGALEKLFF,TGTGCCAGCAGCGCCTCGGAGGGGGCGCTTGAAAAACTGTTTTTT,many,TRBV9,TRBD1,TRBJ1-4
CASSLGGFETYEQYF,TGTGCCAGCAGTTTAGGGGGGTTTGAGACCTACGAGCAGTACTTC,many,TRBV28,NA,TRBJ2-7
CASSQALRGHQPQHF,TGCGCCAGCAGCCAAGCCCTCAGGGGGCATCAGCCCCAGCATTTT,NA,TRBV4-1,TRBD1,TRBJ1-5
CASGTGAYEQYF,TGTGCCAGCGGGACAGGGGCCTACGAGCAGTACTTC,many,TRBV28,TRBD1,TRBJ2-7
CSATTGDQYSNQPQHF,TGCAGCGCAACGACAGGAGATCAATATAGCAATCAGCCCCAGCATTTT,few,TRBV29-1,NA,TRBJ1-5
CASSQSGVRNTEAFF,TGTGCCAGCAGCCAATCAGGGGTTCGAAACACTGAAGCTTTCTTT,NA,TRBV6-2/TRBV6-3,NA,TRBJ1-1
CASSIEAVNQPQHF,TGTGCCAGTAGTATAGAGGCGGTTAATCAGCCCCAGCATTTT,few,TRBV19,NA,TRBJ1-5
CASSLGQGSDTEAFF,TGTGCCAGCAGCCTCGGACAGGGTTCGGATACTGAAGCTTTCTTT,many,TRBV6-1,TRBD1,TRBJ1-1
CASRAQDSGGQETQYF,TGTGCCAGCAGGGCCCAGGATAGCGGGGGACAAGAGACCCAGTACTTC,NA,TRBV7-8,TRBD2,TRBJ2-5
CASRVTGFAGYTF,TGTGCCAGCAGGGTAACAGGGTTCGCTGGCTACACCTTC,many,TRBV28,NA,TRBJ1-2
CASSSAGSYNSPLHF,TGTGCCAGCAGCTCGGCAGGTTCCTATAATTCACCCCTCCACTTT,few,TRBV7-9,NA,TRBJ1-6
CSVLKNTGELFF,TGCAGCGTTTTAAAGAACACCGGGGAGCTGTTTTTT,few,TRBV29-1,NA,TRBJ2-2
CASSGGERNQPQHF,TGTGCCAGCTCGGGAGGGGAACGCAATCAGCCCCAGCATTTT,NA,TRBV18,NA,TRBJ1-5
CASSLWGTVGTEAFF,TGTGCCAGCAGCCTGTGGGGAACTGTGGGCACTGAAGCTTTCTTT,NA,TRBV7-2,NA,TRBJ1-1
CASSSTETQYF,TGTGCCAGCAGCTCTACGGAGACCCAGTACTTC,many,TRBV11-2,NA,TRBJ2-5
CASSEGPRLAWDNEQFF,TGTGCCAGCAGTGAAGGGCCAAGACTAGCCTGGGACAATGAGCAGTTCTTC,many,TRBV2,TRBD2,TRBJ2-1
CASSFTINYGYTF,TGTGCCAGCAGTTTTACAATAAACTATGGCTACACCTTC,many,TRBV12-3/TRBV12-4,NA,TRBJ1-2
CASSASRQGTYGYTF,TGTGCCAGCAGCGCATCGCGGCAGGGCACCTATGGCTACACCTTC,NA,TRBV9,NA,TRBJ1-2
CASRDTGGANTGELFF,TGTGCCAGCAGAGATACAGGGGGCGCGAACACCGGGGAGCTGTTTTTT,NA,TRBV2,TRBD1,TRBJ2-2
CASSPGEGGHEQYF,TGTGCCAGCAGCCCCGGGGAGGGGGGTCACGAGCAGTACTTC,NA,TRBV9,NA,TRBJ2-7
CASSEWASQGNEQFF,TGTGCCAGCAGTGAGTGGGCCTCCCAAGGGAATGAGCAGTTCTTC,few,TRBV2,NA,TRBJ2-1
CASSLGHGNQPQHF,TGTGCCAGCAGCTTGGGCCACGGCAATCAGCCCCAGCATTTT,many,TRBV5-6,NA,TRBJ1-5
CASSPRTPRAPKSYEQYF,TGTGCCAGCAGCCCTCGGACACCCCGCGCGCCGAAATCCTACGAGCAGTACTTC,NA,TRBV5-4,NA,TRBJ2-7
CASSLRALPYGYTF,TGTGCCAGCAGCCTTCGGGCTCTGCCTTATGGCTACACCTTC,NA,TRBV3-1,NA,TRBJ1-2
CASSPWGGTDNEKLFF,TGTGCCAGCAGCCCCTGGGGGGGGACAGATAATGAAAAACTGTTTTTT,few,TRBV11-2,TRBD1,TRBJ1-4
CASSYSSSLAKNIQYF,TGTGCCAGCAGTTACTCGAGTAGTCTAGCCAAAAACATTCAGTACTTC,many,TRBV6-5,NA,TRBJ2-4
CASSLEGGSLIYEQYF,TGTGCCAGCAGCTTAGAAGGTGGCAGCCTAATCTACGAGCAGTACTTC,NA,TRBV7-9,NA,TRBJ2-7
CASSLGTGQSRTQYF,TGCGCCAGCAGCCTTGGGACAGGGCAGAGCAGGACGCAGTATTTT,few,TRBV5-1,TRBD1,TRBJ2-3
CASRPTRQGPQETQYF,TGTGCCAGCAGACCAACCCGACAGGGACCGCAAGAGACCCAGTACTTC,NA,TRBV7-9,TRBD1,TRBJ2-5
CASSLEPLSGANVLTF,TGTGCCAGCAGCTTGGAACCGCTCTCTGGGGCCAACGTCCTGACTTTC,few,TRBV5-5,NA,TRBJ2-6
CASMGDKETQYF,TGTGCCAGCATGGGTGACAAAGAGACCCAGTACTTC,NA,TRBV25-1,NA,TRBJ2-5
CSASLVNSGQYEQYF,TGCAGTGCTAGCCTTGTCAATTCGGGACAGTACGAGCAGTACTTC,many,TRBV20-1,TRBD1,TRBJ2-7
CASSLGGPLGGQPQHF,TGCGCCAGCAGCTTGGGAGGACCGCTAGGCGGTCAGCCCCAGCATTTT,NA,TRBV5-1,NA,TRBJ1-5
CSAAQRETQYF,TGCAGTGCAGCCCAACGGGAGACCCAGTACTTC,many,TRBV20-1,NA,TRBJ2-5